This T cell receptor (beta chain) was sequenced for a study of blood T cell repertoires in COVID-19. Germline-derived CDR1 and CDR2 are SGHTA and FQGNSA. This CDR3 contains 15 residues. J gave up 2 bases and V 3 bases, and 3 bases lay outside the gene matches. Data came from immunoSEQ multiplex PCR; TCRdb stores just in-frame clones and leaves some out. The sample yields around 250,000 clones, roughly 91% seen once. Sequencing was carried out using PBMCs or T cells enriched from blood (not recorded which). This TCR derives from a woman in her twenties or thirties who had recovered from COVID-19. The chain links TRBV7-2 to TRBJ2-5, with 10 bases aligning to TRBD1. The CDR3 protein is CASSLGQGRQETQYF. CDR3 DNA sequence: TGTGCCAGCAGCTTGGGACAGGGGCGACAAGAGACCCAGTACTTC. The full variable domain, its missing parts supplied by reference TRBV7-2 and TRBJ2-5, is GAGVSQSPSNKVTEKGKDVELRCDPISGHTALYWYRQSLGQGLEFLIYFQGNSAPDKSGLPSDRFSAERTGGSVSTLTIQRTQQEDSAVYLCASSLGQGRQETQYFGPGTRLLVL.